These T cell receptor beta chains were read from a single sample in a study of blood T cell repertoires in COVID-19. The method was immunoSEQ multiplex PCR; TCRdb's version includes in-frame clones alone and lacks a portion of them. The sample contains about 230,000 clones, roughly 88% of which appear only once. Sequences were obtained from peripheral blood. The receptors here all came from a woman aged 40 to 50 who had recovered from COVID-19. Both conserved end residues are part of each CDR3. D genes are given only for firm matches. Part of the rows lack a size; the others show once, few, many or a class for expanded clones.

V gene	J gene	D gene	clone size	CDR3 DNA	CDR3 protein
TRBV11-3	TRBJ2-7	-	-	TGTGCCAGCAGCCCTAGGTGGGACATTTCATACGAGCAGTACTTC	CASSPRWDISYEQYF
TRBV7-2	TRBJ2-1	-	-	TGTGCCAGCAGCTTAGGTTTTTCGGAGAGCTTCAATGAGCAGTTCTTC	CASSLGFSESFNEQFF
TRBV5-1	TRBJ2-1	TRBD1	-	TGCGCCAGCAGCATAAGGACAGGGCTAAACAATGAGCAGTTCTTC	CASSIRTGLNNEQFF
TRBV11-2	TRBJ2-1	TRBD2	-	TGTGCCAGCAGCTTGGGGGGGAACTCCTACAATGAGCAGTTCTTC	CASSLGGNSYNEQFF
TRBV7-2	TRBJ1-4	TRBD1	once	TGTGCCAGCAGCTTAGGGACAGGGTATACTAATGAAAAACTGTTTTTT	CASSLGTGYTNEKLFF
TRBV5-1	TRBJ2-5	-	-	TGCGCCAGCAGCTTAGGGGGTAGAGAGACCCAGTACTTC	CASSLGGRETQYF
TRBV6-6	TRBJ1-5	-	-	TGTGCCAGCAGTCTGGACAGACAGCCCCAGCATTTT	CASSLDRQPQHF
TRBV7-2	TRBJ2-1	TRBD1	-	TGTGCCAGCACCAGAAGGACAGGGATCGATGAGCAGTTCTTC	CASTRRTGIDEQFF
TRBV24-1	TRBJ1-3	TRBD1	once	TGTGCCACCAGTGATGGGACAGGGATCGACACCATATATTTT	CATSDGTGIDTIYF
TRBV4-3	TRBJ2-6	TRBD1	few	TGCGCCAGCAGCCAAGAAGGACAGGGAACTGGGGCCAACGTCCTGACTTTC	CASSQEGQGTGANVLTF
TRBV7-9	TRBJ2-5	TRBD1	-	TGTGCCAGCAGCGACGGGACAGGTTATCAAGAGACCCAGTACTTC	CASSDGTGYQETQYF
TRBV10-3	TRBJ2-5	-	-	TGTGCCATCAGTGGTAGACAGGGGAGGGAAGAGACCCAGTACTTC	CAISGRQGREETQYF
TRBV19	TRBJ2-5	-	-	TGTGCCAGTAGTACGGGACATCAAGAGACCCAGTACTTC	CASSTGHQETQYF
TRBV28	TRBJ2-2	-	-	TGTGCCAGCAGTTTCAGTTGGCAGGGGAGTATCGGGGAGCTGTTTTTT	CASSFSWQGSIGELFF
TRBV11-2	TRBJ1-4	-	-	TGTGCCAGCAGCTCGGACCCGGCGGGTGAAAAACTGTTTTTT	CASSSDPAGEKLFF
TRBV19	TRBJ1-6	TRBD1	-	TGTGCCAGTGGGGACAGGGTAAATTCACCCCTCCACTTT	CASGDRVNSPLHF
TRBV5-4	TRBJ1-6	TRBD1	-	TGTGCCAGCAGCTTGGGTGACAGGGTGTCTTCACCCCTCCACTTT	CASSLGDRVSSPLHF